The clone carrying this T cell receptor (beta chain) turned up a few times. Antigen: not known. This sample was taken from a study of T-cell memory formation after mild COVID-19. Study results and limitations: Pre-infection memory contained some responding clones, which suggested that cross-reactive memory had joined.

The germline CDR1 and CDR2 sequences are SQVTM and ANQGSEA. With 1 base removed from V and 0 bases from J, the gap between germline ends came to 18 bases. The CDR3 sequence is 17 residues long. Constant-segment-primed 5'RACE gave TCR alpha and TCR beta cDNA libraries with sample barcodes and UMIs. TCRdb itself ran the 5' RACE reads through MiXCR, one entry per CDR3 protein. The sample records 430,000 or so distinct CDR3 sequences, roughly 25% being singletons. The TCR was taken from an adult woman who had mild COVID-19 (a few samples of this study predate the infection). Cell type and time point are not known. Sample: PBMCs or a T cell subset sorted from them (not recorded which). The chain is built from TRBV29-1 and TRBJ1-2; a possible D gene is TRBD1 (6 bases). The CDR3 DNA is TGCAGCGTTGAAGCCCTGGGGCAGGGGCCAGCTAACTATGGCTACACCTTC. Amino acids: CSVEALGQGPANYGYTF. The full variable domain, its missing parts supplied by reference TRBV29-1 and TRBJ1-2, is SAVISQKPSRDICQRGTSLTIQCQVDSQVTMMFWYRQQPGQSLTLIATANQGSEATYESGFVIDKFPISRPNLTFSTLTVSNMSPEDSSIYLCSVEALGQGPANYGYTFGSGTRLTVV.